The entry that follows covers one T cell receptor beta chain sequence. The antigen is unknown. Clones were read by immunoSEQ multiplex PCR, and TCRdb kept only the in-frame ones, dropping some. The sample has millions of clones, about 95% seen once. There are 14 residues in the CDR3. Per germline, CDR1 SGHVS and CDR2 FNYEAQ. Cells designated naive CD8 were CD45RO-negative and were positively selected for CCR7, with terminally differentiated effector memory CD45RA+ cells excluded. The sample belongs to a study of shared clonotypes between healthy human individuals. At the level of the study: Donor composition was a couple of women and a few men, aged 18 to 49. Whole-study results and caveats: Memory subsets had estimated richness that was generally smaller than that of naive subsets. Specimens sampled were limited to blood, with tissue repertoires likely differing.

This clonotype was obtained from a man younger than 35 in good health. V usage is TRBV7-6 and J usage is TRBJ2-5; D is ambiguous. TRBJ2-7 explains the end of the DNA better; the J call may be wrong. Sample: naive CD8+ T cells sorted from blood. CDR3 coding DNA: TGTGCCAGCAGCGCTTATGGGATAGGAGACGAGCAGTACTTC. It codes for CASSAYGIGDEQYF.